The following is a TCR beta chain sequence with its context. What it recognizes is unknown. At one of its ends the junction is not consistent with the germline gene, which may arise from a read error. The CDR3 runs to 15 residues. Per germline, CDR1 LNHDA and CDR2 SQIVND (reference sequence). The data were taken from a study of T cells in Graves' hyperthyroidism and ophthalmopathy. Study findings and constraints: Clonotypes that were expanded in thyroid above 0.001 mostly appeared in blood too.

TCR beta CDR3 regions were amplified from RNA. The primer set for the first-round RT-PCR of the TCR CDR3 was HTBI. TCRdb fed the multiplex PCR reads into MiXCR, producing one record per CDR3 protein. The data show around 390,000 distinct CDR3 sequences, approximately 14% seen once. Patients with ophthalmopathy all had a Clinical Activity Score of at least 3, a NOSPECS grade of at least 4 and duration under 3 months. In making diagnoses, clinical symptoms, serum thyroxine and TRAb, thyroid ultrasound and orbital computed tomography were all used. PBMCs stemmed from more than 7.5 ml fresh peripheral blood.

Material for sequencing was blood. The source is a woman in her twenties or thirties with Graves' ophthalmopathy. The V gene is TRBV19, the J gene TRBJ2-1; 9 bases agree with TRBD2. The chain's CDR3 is CASSSGGGSYNEQSF. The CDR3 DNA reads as TGTGCCAGTAGTAGCGGGGGGGGCTCCTACAATGAGCAGTCCTTC.